Presented here are 13 T cell receptor beta chains from one specimen sequenced in a study of tumor and adjacent non-tumor tissue in lung cancer. TCRbeta libraries were built with three rounds of nested PCR, modified from ARM-PCR. TCRdb reanalysed the multiplex PCR reads using MiXCR and keeps one entry per CDR3 protein. The data show 200,000 to 250,000 distinct CDR3 sequences, 71% seen once. No cell sorting was done before RNA was extracted from the tissue. Material for sequencing was lung tumor tissue. These receptors originate from a man between 60 and 75 years old with non-small cell lung cancer.

Turning to this clonotype: At one end the junction does not follow the germline gene, possibly because of a read error. V and J are TRBV4-2 and TRBJ2-7, with 9 positions matching TRBD2. Germline V gene sequence: CDR1 LGHNA, CDR2 YNFKEQ. The length of the CDR3 is 16 residues. CDR3 region: CASSQNQVAGEDEQYF. The CDR3 nucleotides are TGTGCAAGCAGCCAAAATCAAGTAGCGGGAGAAGACGAGCAGTACTTC.

This chain's CDR3 is CASSYSAGGRQPQHF. CDR3 nucleotides: TGTGCCAGCAGTTACTCTGCAGGGGGTCGACAGCCCCAGCATTTT. The genes are TRBV6-2 or TRBV6-3 and TRBJ1-5, with 7 bases that match TRBD1. This CDR3 spans 15 amino acids. Per germline, CDR1 MNHEY and CDR2 SVGEGT. The V gene end was trimmed by 0 bases and the J gene end by 7 bases; junction bases not matched to a gene: 6.

As regards this clonotype: A much larger clone differs from this one at a single base, so this may be a read error. This chain connects TRBV4-2 to TRBJ2-3; tentatively, D is TRBD2 (6 bases). The CDR3 spans 14 residues. CDR1 is LGHNA, CDR2 YNFKEQ, per germline. Trimming pared 7 bases from V and 1 base from J, leaving 12 bases between. The CDR3 spells CASNHPGGTDTQYF. In DNA form, the CDR3 reads TGTGCCAGCAACCACCCGGGGGGCACAGATACGCAGTATTTT.

As for this clonotype: At one end the junction does not follow the germline gene, possibly because of a read error. The chain recombines TRBV5-1 with TRBJ2-3; no clear D. CDR1 is SGHRS and CDR2 is YFSETQ in the germline V gene. The CDR3 is 14 residues long. DNA for the CDR3: TGCGCCAGCAGATTGGAACCAGGCACAAATACGCAGTATTTT. Amino acid sequence: CASRLEPGTNTQYF.

This clonotype was seen at least ten times. This rearrangement joins TRBV12-2 to TRBJ1-2. TRBV12-2 is given as a pseudogene. CDR3 length: 13 amino acids. Here the CDR3 DNA reads TGTGCAAGTCGTCAAAAAGCTGGAGGGGGCTACACCTTC. It is translated as CASRQKAGGGYTF.

This clonotype was detected once. A read error may be the cause here, since a much bigger clone is one base away. The J gene is TRBJ1-5, the V gene TRBV20-1; D remains unclear. V lost 5 bases and J 3 bases, leaving 14 bases between the germline ends. This CDR3 spans 14 amino acids. From germline, CDR1 is DFQATT and CDR2 SNEGSKA (reference sequence). The CDR3 DNA reads TGCAGTGCTCAGGCAGGCCTCTCCAATCAGCCCCAGCATTTT. This encodes CSAQAGLSNQPQHF.

The chain uses TRBV20-1 and TRBJ2-7; perhaps TRBD1 as D (6 bases). The V end lost 5 bases, the J end lost 0 bases, and 14 bases lay between the germline ends. The germline CDR1 and CDR2 sequences are DFQATT and SNEGSKA (reference sequence). This CDR3 has 14 amino acids. This CDR3 is CSAVLRGISYEQYF. The CDR3 DNA reads TGCAGTGCTGTCCTTAGGGGGATCTCCTACGAGCAGTACTTC.

As to this clonotype: The germline gene is not matched at one end of the junction; a read error may be the cause. V gene TRBV20-1 combines with J gene TRBJ1-5, with a weak D call TRBD1 (5 bases). The CDR3 consists of 15 residues. CDR1 and CDR2 (germline): DFQATT, SNEGSKA (reference sequence). The CDR3 sequence: CSALRMGEGIKAQHF. CDR3 DNA sequence: TGCAGTGCGCTCAGGATGGGGGAGGGCATAAAGGCCCAACATTTT.

The rearrangement links TRBV11-1 to TRBJ2-4, with 7 bases identical to TRBD1. Germline loops: CDR1 SGHAT, CDR2 FQDESV (reference sequence). J was trimmed by 8 bases and V by 7 bases; bases with no gene match: 8. This CDR3 has 13 amino acids. CDR3 sequence: CASKLGQGDIQYF. As DNA, the CDR3 is TGTGCCAGCAAGTTGGGGCAGGGGGACATTCAGTACTTC.

V usage is TRBV20-1 and J usage is TRBJ2-3; D might be TRBD2 (7 bases). Germline V lookup: CDR1 DFQATT, CDR2 SNEGSKA (reference sequence). V was shortened by 3 bases and J by 7 bases, with 26 bases between the two germline ends. This CDR3 has 17 residues. The CDR3 sequence: CSASVQGGGRTGNTQYF. CDR3 nucleotide sequence: TGCAGTGCTAGTGTCCAAGGGGGAGGGAGGACCGGAAATACGCAGTATTTT.

By sample fraction, this clonotype is medium-sized. As DNA, the CDR3 is TGCAGCGTTGATGGGGTTCCTGGGGCCAACGTCCTGACTTTC. It codes for CSVDGVPGANVLTF. J is TRBJ2-6 and V is TRBV29-1; D remains unclear. CDR3 length: 14 residues. CDR1 is SQVTM and CDR2 is ANQGSEA in the germline V gene. The V and J ends lost 3 bases and 2 bases respectively, with 8 bases between them.

To note about this clonotype: One junction end does not reproduce the germline sequence, and a read error may be involved. This rearrangement joins TRBV11-2 to TRBJ1-1, with TRBD1 as a possible D gene (5 bases). Germline values: CDR1 SGHAT, CDR2 FQNNGV. This CDR3 contains 13 residues. The CDR3: CASNFRQKLEAFF. The CDR3 DNA reads as TGTGCCAGCAACTTTCGACAGAAATTGGAAGCTTTCTTC.

With regard to this clonotype: One junction end disagrees with the germline gene, perhaps due to a read error. The V call is TRBV12-3 or TRBV12-4, the J call TRBJ2-3; D ambiguous. This CDR3 contains 16 residues. The CDR3 nucleotides are TGTGCCAGTAGTTCTGGGTGTTGGAAGGGCACAGATACGCAGTATTTT. It translates to CASSSGCWKGTDTQYF.